What follows describes a single T cell receptor (beta chain). Its antigen has not been determined. This specimen belongs to a study of monozygotic twins with inflammatory bowel disease (dated by TCRdb to about 2019). About the investigation overall: The full study comprised 30 or so monozygotic twin pairs: nine German pairs (four IBD-concordant, five IBD-discordant) and 19 IBD-discordant Danish pairs. Disease-associated traits were sought mainly through comparisons between IBD patients and their genetically identical healthy co-twins within discordant pairs. Each individual had, on average, about 151 000 unique TCRalpha sequences and 181 000 unique TCRbeta sequences available for analysis.

An approximately 2.6 ml peripheral blood sample was drawn into PAXgene tubes per donor and stored at -80°C. Without any T cell sorting, total RNA was extracted from whole blood using the PAXgene blood miRNA kit on an automated QIAcube. Peripheral blood from monozygotic twin pairs, either concordant or discordant for inflammatory bowel disease, underwent deep TCRalpha and TCRbeta repertoire profiling that used unique molecular barcoding. For every twin pair, smoking habits were documented, and each individual was categorised as a current, former or never smoker. Study-wide conclusions, independent of this receptor: A decrease in TCRbeta repertoire diversity, as measured by inverse Simpson index, was observed in IBD patients compared with their healthy co-twins. No single strong signal or clonotype linked to IBD turned up in the results, so the idea that one exists was not supported. Distinction between different T cell subtypes could not be achieved in the analysis. Repertoire similarity did not differ between concordant and discordant twins, which could be due to limited statistical power. Differing immunosuppressive treatments among patients may have added background noise and inter-individual variability to the repertoires. Compared with healthy twins, IBD patients shared fewer clonotypes with other individuals, and the difference was most pronounced in patients with signs of disease activity.

To prepare the library, 5' RACE was applied. The input for every TCR library was approximately 3,500 ng of total RNA. For each sample, cDNA synthesis was carried out in eight separate reactions using SMARTScribe reverse transcriptase. During cDNA synthesis, unique molecular identifiers containing a 6-nucleotide sample barcode were introduced by template switching. Amplification of TCRalpha and TCRbeta cDNA involved two nested PCRs of roughly 16 and 10 cycles, and each PCR was followed by bead purification. Before amplification, the cDNA was treated with uracil DNA-glycosylase and purified using the QIAquick PCR purification kit. The second PCR added Illumina TruSeq-compatible adapters along with sample-specific barcodes. Library quality and concentration were checked on TapeStation and Qubit, and libraries were pooled at 5 to 6.5 ng each. Sequencing of pooled libraries was carried out on an Illumina HiSeq2500 single-index Rapid Run using 2 x 100 bp reads and custom sequencing primers. Turning to the authors' computational methods: MiGEC version 1.2.6 was used for UMI-based consensus assembly, which corrected PCR and sequencing errors. MiXCR version 2.1.1 was used to carry out V(D)J alignment, clonotype assembly and CDR3 extraction. To normalise gene usage, clonotype sharing and MAIT/NKT TCR abundance, the analysis used the top 1000, 10 000 and 20 000 clonotypes per sample. After downsampling to 27 000 UMIs, diversity was calculated as the inverse Simpson index using the vegan R package. Paired Mann-Whitney U tests on discordant twin pairs were used, with Benjamini-Hochberg multiple-testing correction. The reads went through TCRdb reprocessing, and each CDR3 protein sequence gets one entry with no DNA. TCRdb's processing, not the authors' own work, is the source of the V and J calls. The record for this sample contains about 85,000 distinct CDR3 sequences. Just under 7.5% of the sample is held by the ten biggest clonotypes.

Counted from cysteine to phenylalanine, this CDR3 has 15 amino acids. No DNA is recorded. The germline V gene yields SGHTA for CDR1 and FQGNSA for CDR2. Recombination connected TRBV7-2 to TRBJ2-7. Sequencing used blood. The sequence came from a human donor with ulcerative colitis or Crohn's disease, or a healthy co-twin of an affected twin (not recorded which). This receptor carries the CDR3 CASSLDGQSTYEQYF. Full variable domain (CDR3 extended with the reference TRBV7-2 and TRBJ2-7 proteins): GAGVSQSPSNKVTEKGKDVELRCDPISGHTALYWYRQSLGQGLEFLIYFQGNSAPDKSGLPSDRFSAERTGGSVSTLTIQRTQQEDSAVYLCASSLDGQSTYEQYFGPGTRLTVT.